The 17 T cell receptor beta chains below come from one sample, sequenced in a study of shared clonotypes between healthy human individuals. Profiling relied on immunoSEQ multiplex PCR, and the TCRdb table lists in-frame clones only, not all of them. The sample includes fewer than 850,000 clones, about two thirds seen only once; the top ten take around 2%. Material for sequencing was memory CD4+ T cells sorted from blood. Subset reported: CD45RA-negative fraction. These receptors all come from a woman aged 25 to 39 in good health.

The chain uses TRBV15 and TRBJ2-7; no clear D gene. Trimming left V 0 bases short and J 7 bases short, with 16 bases between. Germline lookup yields CDR1 LNHNV and CDR2 YYDKDF (reference sequence). The CDR3 is 15 amino acids. CDR3 sequence: CATSRDITFLTEQYF. CDR3 bases: TGTGCCACCAGCAGAGATATCACTTTTTTGACGGAGCAGTACTTC.

V is TRBV28 and J is TRBJ2-4; D may be TRBD2 (5 bases). This CDR3 contains 17 residues. The V and J ends lost 5 bases and 3 bases respectively, with 20 bases between them. Germline V gene sequence: CDR1 MDHEN, CDR2 SYDVKM. The CDR3 bases are TGTGCCAGCAGTACTCCCTCCTCCGGGAAAGACAAAAACATTCAGTACTTC. Translated: CASSTPSSGKDKNIQYF.

The chain has TRBV27 and TRBJ2-7, with 7 bases that match TRBD2. With 0 bases clipped from V and 3 bases from J, the junction kept 5 bases outside the gene matches. The CDR3 has 15 amino acids. CDR1 MNHEY and CDR2 SMNVEV come from the germline V gene (reference sequence). This chain's CDR3 is CASSLSGGGVYEQYF. CDR3 bases: TGTGCCAGCAGTTTATCTGGGGGAGGGGTCTACGAGCAGTACTTC.

The V and J genes are TRBV25-1 and TRBJ2-5; D is unresolved. Germline CDR1 MGHDK, CDR2 SYGVNS. The CDR3 totals 11 residues. V shed 6 bases and J shed 4 bases, with 6 bases lying between them. The CDR3 DNA sequence: TGTGCCAGCAGCAATTTAGAGACCCAGTACTTC. Protein sequence: CASSNLETQYF.

The chain joins TRBV11-2 to TRBJ2-7; D is ambiguous. The CDR3 is made up of 12 amino acids. Trimming cost V 3 bases and J 5 bases, with 8 bases left between them. CDR1 and CDR2 from the germline V gene are SGHAT and FQNNGV. The CDR3 DNA follows: TGTGCCAGCAGCTTTTTGAGCGACGAGCAGTACTTC. The encoded protein is CASSFLSDEQYF.

The CDR3 sequence: CASSSRGGYTEAFF. The CDR3 DNA follows: TGTGCCAGCAGTAGCAGGGGAGGATACACTGAAGCTTTCTTT. This sequence joins TRBV2 and TRBJ1-1; tentative D call: TRBD1 (6 bases). The ends were cut back, 5 bases at V and 3 bases at J, with 13 bases in the middle. This CDR3 has 14 amino acids. Germline V CDR1 and CDR2: SNHLY, FYNNEI.

The J gene is TRBJ1-1, the V gene TRBV28; D is possibly TRBD1 (6 bases). V was cut by 3 bases and J by 1 base, with 12 bases left in between. This CDR3 has 15 amino acids. Germline values: CDR1 MDHEN, CDR2 SYDVKM. The CDR3, as DNA: TGTGCCAGCAGTTTTACTCGCAGGGGGAACACTGAAGCTTTCTTT. Translated: CASSFTRRGNTEAFF. Combining the CDR3 with reference TRBV28 and TRBJ1-1 gives the whole variable domain DVKVTQSSRYLVKRTGEKVFLECVQDMDHENMFWYRQDPGLGLRLIYFSYDVKMKEKGDIPEGYSVSREKKERFSLILESASTNQTSMYLCASSFTRRGNTEAFFGQGTRLTVV.

This clone was counted once. This chain uses TRBV6-1 with TRBJ1-2; D gene unclear. The germline CDR1 and CDR2 sequences are MNHNS and SASEGT. V dropped 6 bases and J dropped 0 bases, with 14 bases sitting between them. The length of the CDR3 is 15 residues. The CDR3 nucleotides are TGTGCCAGCAGCGCCCCCATGAGTTCTAACTATGGCTACACCTTC. Amino acid sequence: CASSAPMSSNYGYTF.

The chain employs TRBV19 and TRBJ2-2, with 7 bases that match TRBD2. This CDR3 is 15 amino acids long. Germline trimming cut 0 bases from V and 3 bases from J; bases unmatched to any gene: 1. Germline lookup yields CDR1 LNHDA and CDR2 SQIVND (reference sequence). CDR3 sequence: CASSIEGGDTGELFF. The CDR3 nucleotides read TGTGCCAGTAGTATAGAGGGAGGGGACACCGGGGAGCTGTTTTTT.

Only a few counts were recorded for this clone. The chain employs TRBV10-3 and TRBJ1-1, with a weak D call TRBD1 (5 bases). Per germline, CDR1 ENHRY and CDR2 SYGVKD. This CDR3 has 16 residues. V shed 4 bases and J shed 5 bases, with 20 bases lying between them. The CDR3 bases are TGTGCCATCAGTGGGGACGCCTTCGAAAGTCAGACTGAAGCTTTCTTT. This encodes CAISGDAFESQTEAFF.

As to this clone: Other DNA sequences of this sample code for an identical CDR3. The gene calls are TRBV11-2 and TRBJ1-2; possible D gene TRBD1, 6 bases. Trimming stripped 3 bases from V and 0 bases from J, with 8 bases between. The CDR3 covers 14 residues. Germline V gene data show CDR1 as SGHAT and CDR2 as FQNNGV. The CDR3 loop reads CASSFRGPNYGYTF. The CDR3 DNA reads as TGTGCCAGCAGCTTCAGGGGCCCTAACTATGGCTACACCTTC.

This clone was found once. V gene TRBV18 combines with J gene TRBJ1-4; D not certain. Trimming left V 6 bases short and J 7 bases short, with 15 bases between. The germline gives CDR1 KGHSH, CDR2 LQKENI. The CDR3 has 14 residues. The CDR3 protein is CASSPGWQSEKLFF. CDR3 in DNA: TGTGCCAGCTCCCCGGGGTGGCAGTCTGAAAAACTGTTTTTT.

The CDR3 region is CASRLLVSGANVLTF. The CDR3 nucleotides are TGTGCCAGCAGACTTCTGGTCTCTGGGGCCAACGTCCTGACTTTC. The chain links TRBV5-6 to TRBJ2-6; no firm D call. Per germline, CDR1 SGHDT and CDR2 YYEEEE. V lost 5 bases, J lost 0 bases, and 9 bases lay in between. The CDR3 loop spans 15 amino acids.

The chain is built from TRBV5-1 and TRBJ2-2; maybe TRBD1 (5 bases). Germline V gives CDR1 SGHRS, CDR2 YFSETQ. The V and J ends lost 4 bases and 6 bases respectively, with 13 bases between them. This CDR3 is 14 amino acids long. DNA of the CDR3: TGCGCCAGCAGCCCAGGGATGGCGGCCGGGGAGCTGTTTTTT. This sequence encodes CASSPGMAAGELFF.

The chain links TRBV28 to TRBJ2-1, with 10 bases identical to TRBD1. Germline CDR1 and CDR2: MDHEN and SYDVKM. V shed 6 bases and J 9 bases; nucleotides not matched to a gene: 11. This CDR3 has 15 amino acids. The CDR3 loop reads CASSGRDRGSSEQFF. CDR3 in DNA: TGTGCCAGCAGCGGCCGGGACAGGGGAAGCTCTGAGCAGTTCTTC.

In regard to this clone: A read error may explain this, as a much larger clone is one base away. The DNA of the CDR3 is TGTGCCAGCAGCTTATATGCCAATCAGCCCCAGCATTTT. Its translation: CASSLYANQPQHF. The chain uses TRBV11-2 and TRBJ1-5; D not resolved. Germline CDR1 and CDR2: SGHAT and FQNNGV. Trimming removed 2 bases at V and 3 bases at J, with 5 bases between. This CDR3 region has 13 residues. Drawing the rest from reference TRBV11-2 and TRBJ1-5, the complete variable domain is EAGVAQSPRYKIIEKRQSVAFWCNPISGHATLYWYQQILGQGPKLLIQFQNNGVVDDSQLPKDRFSAERLKGVDSTLKIQPAKLEDSAVYLCASSLYANQPQHFGDGTRLSIL.

V and J are TRBV28 and TRBJ1-1, with no clear D. Germline V gene sequence: CDR1 MDHEN, CDR2 SYDVKM. This CDR3 spans 15 amino acids. Trimming took off 2 bases at V and 0 bases at J, with 10 bases between the two ends. CDR3 sequence (DNA): TGTGCCAGCAGTTTACTTTTTACCATGAACACTGAAGCTTTCTTT. Protein sequence: CASSLLFTMNTEAFF.